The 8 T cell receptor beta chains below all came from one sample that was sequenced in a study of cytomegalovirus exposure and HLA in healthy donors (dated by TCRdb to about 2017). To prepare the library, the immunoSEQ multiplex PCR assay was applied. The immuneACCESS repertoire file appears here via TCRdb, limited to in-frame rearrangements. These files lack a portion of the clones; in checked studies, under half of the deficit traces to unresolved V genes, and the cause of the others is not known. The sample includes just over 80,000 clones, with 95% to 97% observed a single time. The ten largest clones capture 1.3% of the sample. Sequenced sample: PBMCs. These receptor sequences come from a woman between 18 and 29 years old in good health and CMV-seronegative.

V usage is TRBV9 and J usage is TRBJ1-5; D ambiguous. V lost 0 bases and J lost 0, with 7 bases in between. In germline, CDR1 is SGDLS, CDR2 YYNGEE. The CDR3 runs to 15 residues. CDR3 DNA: TGTGCCAGCAGCGTAGGAGGAACTAGCAATCAGCCCCAGCATTTT. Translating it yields CASSVGGTSNQPQHF.

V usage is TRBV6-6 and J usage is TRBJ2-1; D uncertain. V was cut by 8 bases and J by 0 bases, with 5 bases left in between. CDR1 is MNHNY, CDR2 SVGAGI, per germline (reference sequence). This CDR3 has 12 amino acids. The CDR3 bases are TGTGCCAGCCTCCTCTCCTACAATGAGCAGTTCTTC. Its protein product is CASLLSYNEQFF.

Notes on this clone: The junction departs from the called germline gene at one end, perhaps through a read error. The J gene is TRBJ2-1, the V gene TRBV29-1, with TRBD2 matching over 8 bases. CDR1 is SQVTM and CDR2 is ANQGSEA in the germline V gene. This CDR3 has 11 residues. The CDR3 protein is CGLAVLNEQFF. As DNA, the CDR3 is TGTGGACTAGCCGTACTCAATGAGCAGTTCTTC.

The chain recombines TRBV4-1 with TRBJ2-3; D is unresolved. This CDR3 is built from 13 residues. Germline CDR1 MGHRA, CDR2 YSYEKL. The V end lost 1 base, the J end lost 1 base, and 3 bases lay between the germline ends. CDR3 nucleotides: TGCGCCAGCAGCCAAGCCGGCACAGATACGCAGTATTTT. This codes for CASSQAGTDTQYF.

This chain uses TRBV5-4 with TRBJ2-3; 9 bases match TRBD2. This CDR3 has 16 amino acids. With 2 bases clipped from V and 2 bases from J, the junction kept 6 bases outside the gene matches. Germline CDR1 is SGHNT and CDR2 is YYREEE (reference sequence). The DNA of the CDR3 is TGTGCCAGCAGCTTCACCCTAGCGGGATTCACAGATACGCAGTATTTT. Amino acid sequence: CASSFTLAGFTDTQYF.

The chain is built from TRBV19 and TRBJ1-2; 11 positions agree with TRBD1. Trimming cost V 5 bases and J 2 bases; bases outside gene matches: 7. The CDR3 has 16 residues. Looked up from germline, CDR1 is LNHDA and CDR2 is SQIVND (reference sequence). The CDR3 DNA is TGTGCCAGTAGTTCCCGGACAGGGGGCGGAAACTATGGCTACACCTTC. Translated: CASSSRTGGGNYGYTF.

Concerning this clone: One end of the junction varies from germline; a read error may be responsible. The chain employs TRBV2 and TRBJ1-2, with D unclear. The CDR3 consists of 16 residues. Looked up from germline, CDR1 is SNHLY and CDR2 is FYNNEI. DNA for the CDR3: TGTGCCAGCACTGAATCGCCCCCAGGACTCGCCTATGGCTACACCTTC. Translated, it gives CASTESPPGLAYGYTF.

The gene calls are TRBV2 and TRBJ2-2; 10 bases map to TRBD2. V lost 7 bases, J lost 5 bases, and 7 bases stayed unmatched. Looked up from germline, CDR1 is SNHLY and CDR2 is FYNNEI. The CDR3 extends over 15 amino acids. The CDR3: CASTGTSENTGELFF. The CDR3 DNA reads TGTGCCAGCACCGGGACTAGCGAAAATACCGGGGAGCTGTTTTTT.